These T cell receptor beta chains were read from a single sample in a study of CD8+ T cells in alopecia areata. Using immunoSEQ multiplex PCR, the repertoire was profiled, and TCRdb retains in-frame clones only, with some absent. There are over 150,000 clones in the sample; 50% to 65% occur only once, and about 10% lies in the top ten. The sample was CD8+ T cells sorted from blood, taken at week 24, from a patient treated with tofacitinib. These receptors were collected from a human donor with alopecia areata. The CDR3 runs from the conserved cysteine through the conserved F or W. D genes are given only for firm matches. Clone size appears in some rows only: once, few, many, or a class for an expanded clone.

d_call	clone_size	v_call	j_call	cdr3_aa	cdr3_nt
.	.	TRBV7-2	TRBJ1-1	CASSLVGGLGGRNTEAFF	TGTGCCAGCAGCTTAGTAGGGGGACTAGGAGGGAGGAACACTGAAGCTTTCTTT
TRBD1	.	TRBV5-6	TRBJ2-7	CASNFGQGGYEQYF	TGTGCCAGCAACTTTGGACAGGGAGGATACGAGCAGTACTTC
.	.	TRBV27	TRBJ1-4	CASSPTQGVNEKLFF	TGTGCCAGCAGTCCAACACAGGGAGTTAATGAAAAACTGTTTTTT
.	.	TRBV10-3	TRBJ1-5	CAISDLGAWQPQHF	TGTGCCATCAGTGATCTGGGGGCCTGGCAGCCCCAGCATTTT
.	.	TRBV27	TRBJ1-2	CASRGGFYGYTF	TGTGCCAGCAGAGGAGGTTTTTATGGCTACACCTTC
.	.	TRBV15	TRBJ1-4	CATSRERGSNEKLFF	TGTGCCACCAGCAGAGAACGTGGGTCTAATGAAAAACTGTTTTTT
.	once	TRBV15	TRBJ1-1	CATSREEGNTEAFF	TGTGCCACCAGCAGAGAGGAGGGGAACACTGAAGCTTTCTTT
.	.	TRBV29-1	TRBJ2-7	CSVESGDTAAYEQYF	TGCAGCGTTGAATCGGGGGACACGGCGGCCTACGAGCAGTACTTC
.	.	TRBV13	TRBJ1-2	CASSLPNGGRNGYTF	TGTGCCAGCAGCTTGCCCAATGGAGGAAGGAATGGCTACACCTTC
TRBD1	once	TRBV12-5	TRBJ2-1	CASGFGQGRFF	TGTGCTAGTGGTTTCGGACAGGGGAGATTCTTC
TRBD1	many	TRBV4-3	TRBJ1-2	CASSQEVGQGDGYTF	TGCGCCAGCAGCCAAGAAGTCGGACAGGGAGATGGCTACACCTTC
.	few	TRBV10-3	TRBJ1-2	CAISESLGLTPYGYTF	TGTGCCATCAGTGAGTCGTTAGGCCTCACCCCTTATGGCTACACCTTC
.	.	TRBV9	TRBJ2-3	CASSEGGYSTDTQYF	TGTGCCAGCAGCGAGGGGGGTTATAGCACAGATACGCAGTATTTT
TRBD2	.	TRBV4-2	TRBJ2-7	CASSQERGTTYEQYF	TGTGCCAGCAGCCAAGAGCGGGGGACGACCTACGAGCAGTACTTC
TRBD2	.	TRBV7-2	TRBJ2-5	CASSDPLAGKETQYF	TGTGCCAGCAGCGACCCACTAGCGGGGAAAGAGACCCAGTACTTC
.	.	TRBV2	TRBJ2-7	CASSEGSAGTLPYEQYF	TGTGCCAGCAGTGAAGGGAGCGCAGGGACTTTACCCTACGAGCAGTACTTC
.	.	TRBV4-3	TRBJ1-1	CASSRGTDLNTEAFF	TGCGCCAGCAGCCGAGGGACCGACTTGAACACTGAAGCTTTCTTT
.	few	TRBV14	TRBJ2-7	CASSKNSYEQYF	TGTGCCAGCAGCAAAAACAGCTACGAGCAGTACTTC
TRBD1	few	TRBV13	TRBJ2-5	CASSEQGNKTQYF	TGTGCCAGCAGCGAACAGGGGAACAAGACCCAGTACTTC
.	.	TRBV2	TRBJ2-3	CAHDGAPLTDTQYF	TGTGCACACGACGGGGCCCCCCTAACAGATACGCAGTATTTT
.	.	TRBV7-2	TRBJ2-1	CASGDGISYNEQFF	TGTGCCAGCGGGGACGGGATCTCCTACAATGAGCAGTTCTTC
TRBD1	.	TRBV6-5	TRBJ2-5	CASRSTGGGETQYF	TGTGCCAGCAGATCTACAGGGGGAGGAGAGACCCAGTACTTC